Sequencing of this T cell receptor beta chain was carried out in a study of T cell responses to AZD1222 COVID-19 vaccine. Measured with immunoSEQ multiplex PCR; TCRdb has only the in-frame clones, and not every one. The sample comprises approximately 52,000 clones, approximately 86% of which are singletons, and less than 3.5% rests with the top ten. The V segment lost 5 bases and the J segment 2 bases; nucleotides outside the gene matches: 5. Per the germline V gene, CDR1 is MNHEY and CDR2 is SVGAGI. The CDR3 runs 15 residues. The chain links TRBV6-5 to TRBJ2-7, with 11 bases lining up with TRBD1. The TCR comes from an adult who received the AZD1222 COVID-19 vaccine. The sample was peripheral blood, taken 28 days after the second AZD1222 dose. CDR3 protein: CASSTRDRGTYEQYF. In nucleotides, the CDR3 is TGTGCCAGCAGTACCCGGGACAGGGGGACCTACGAGCAGTACTTC.